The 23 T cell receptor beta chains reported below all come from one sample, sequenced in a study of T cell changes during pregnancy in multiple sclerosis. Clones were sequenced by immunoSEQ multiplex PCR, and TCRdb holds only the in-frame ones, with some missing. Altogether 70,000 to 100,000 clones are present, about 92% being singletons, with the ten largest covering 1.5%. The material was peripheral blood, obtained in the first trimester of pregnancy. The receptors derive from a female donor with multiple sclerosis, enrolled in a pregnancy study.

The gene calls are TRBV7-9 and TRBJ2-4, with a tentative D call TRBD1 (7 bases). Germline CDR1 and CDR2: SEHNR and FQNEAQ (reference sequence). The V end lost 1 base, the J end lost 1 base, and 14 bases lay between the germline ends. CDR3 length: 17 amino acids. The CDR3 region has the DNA TGTGCCAGCAGCTTAGGCAGGGGGGCGGAGGCCAAAAACATTCAGTACTTC. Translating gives CASSLGRGAEAKNIQYF.

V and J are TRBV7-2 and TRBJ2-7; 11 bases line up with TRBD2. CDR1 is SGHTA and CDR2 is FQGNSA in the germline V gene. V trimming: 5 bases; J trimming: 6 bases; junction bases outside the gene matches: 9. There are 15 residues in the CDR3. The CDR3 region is CASSKRRLAGSEQYF. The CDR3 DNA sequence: TGTGCCAGCAGCAAACGAAGACTAGCGGGGAGCGAGCAGTACTTC.

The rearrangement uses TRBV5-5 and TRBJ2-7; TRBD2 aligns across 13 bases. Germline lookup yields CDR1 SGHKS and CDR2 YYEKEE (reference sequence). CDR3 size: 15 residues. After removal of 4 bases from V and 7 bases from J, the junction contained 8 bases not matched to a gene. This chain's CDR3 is CASSPPGLAGYEQYF. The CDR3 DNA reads TGTGCCAGCAGCCCCCCGGGACTAGCGGGATATGAGCAGTACTTC.

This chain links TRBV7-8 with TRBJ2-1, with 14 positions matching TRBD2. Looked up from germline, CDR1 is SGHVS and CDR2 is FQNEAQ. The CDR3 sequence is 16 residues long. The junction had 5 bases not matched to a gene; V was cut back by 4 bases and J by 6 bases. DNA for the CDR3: TGTGCCAGCAGCTCAGGGACTAGCGGGAGTCGCAATGAGCAGTTCTTC. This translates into CASSSGTSGSRNEQFF.

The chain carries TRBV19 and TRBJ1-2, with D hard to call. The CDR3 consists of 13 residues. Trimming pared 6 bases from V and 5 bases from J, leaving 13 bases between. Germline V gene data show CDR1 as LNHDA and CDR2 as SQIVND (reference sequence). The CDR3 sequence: CASSRTAPYGYTF. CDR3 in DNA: TGTGCCAGTAGCAGAACAGCCCCTTATGGCTACACCTTC.

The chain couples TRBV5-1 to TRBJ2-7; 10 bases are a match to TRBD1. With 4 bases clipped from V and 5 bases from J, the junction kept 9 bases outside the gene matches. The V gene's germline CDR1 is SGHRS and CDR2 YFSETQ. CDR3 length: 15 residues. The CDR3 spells CASSPGLTGGDEQYF. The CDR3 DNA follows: TGCGCCAGCAGCCCAGGGTTGACAGGGGGCGACGAGCAGTACTTC. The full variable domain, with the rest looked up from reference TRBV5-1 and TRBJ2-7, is KAGVTQTPRYLIKTRGQQVTLSCSPISGHRSVSWYQQTPGQGLQFLFEYFSETQRNKGNFPGRFSGRQFSNSRSEMNVSTLELGDSALYLCASSPGLTGGDEQYFGPGTRLTVT.

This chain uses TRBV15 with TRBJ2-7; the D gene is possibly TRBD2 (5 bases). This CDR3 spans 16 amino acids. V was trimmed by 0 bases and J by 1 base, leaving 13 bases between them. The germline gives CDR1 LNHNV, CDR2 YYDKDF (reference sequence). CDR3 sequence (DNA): TGTGCCACCAGCAGAGAGTTCGAGGGTGCTTCCTACGAGCAGTACTTC. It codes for CATSREFEGASYEQYF.

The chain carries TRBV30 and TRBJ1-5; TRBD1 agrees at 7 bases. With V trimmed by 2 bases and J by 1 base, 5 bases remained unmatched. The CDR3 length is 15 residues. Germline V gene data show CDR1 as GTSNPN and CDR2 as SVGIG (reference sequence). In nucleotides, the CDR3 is TGTGCCTGGAGTCCGGGGACAGCCAGCAATCAGCCCCAGCATTTT. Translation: CAWSPGTASNQPQHF.

CDR3 in amino acids: CASSFSGGGSYNEQFF. In DNA form, the CDR3 reads TGTGCCAGCAGCTTTTCGGGGGGCGGCTCCTACAATGAGCAGTTCTTC. The chain joins TRBV7-8 to TRBJ2-1; possible D gene TRBD2, 7 bases. Germline V lookup: CDR1 SGHVS, CDR2 FQNEAQ. V lost 3 bases, J lost 0 bases, and 12 bases lay in between. The length of the CDR3 is 16 residues.

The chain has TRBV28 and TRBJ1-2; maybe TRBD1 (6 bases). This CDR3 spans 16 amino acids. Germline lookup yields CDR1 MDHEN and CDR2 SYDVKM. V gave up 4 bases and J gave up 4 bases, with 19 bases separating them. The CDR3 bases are TGTGCCAGCAGTTCCCCTCCCGGGGGGCGATCCTATGGCTACACCTTC. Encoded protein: CASSSPPGGRSYGYTF.

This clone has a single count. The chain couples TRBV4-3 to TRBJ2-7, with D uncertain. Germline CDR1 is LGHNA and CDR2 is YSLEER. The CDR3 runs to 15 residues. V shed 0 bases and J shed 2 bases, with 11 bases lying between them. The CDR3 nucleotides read TGCGCCAGCAGCCAAGATCGAGGCCTCCCCTACGAGCAGTACTTC. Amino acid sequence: CASSQDRGLPYEQYF.

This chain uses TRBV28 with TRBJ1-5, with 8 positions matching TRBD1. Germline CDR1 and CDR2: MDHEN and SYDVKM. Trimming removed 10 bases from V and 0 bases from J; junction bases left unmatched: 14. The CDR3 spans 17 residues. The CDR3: CATSPSDRGRSNQPQHF. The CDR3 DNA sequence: TGTGCCACTAGCCCCTCTGACAGGGGACGTAGCAATCAGCCCCAGCATTTT.

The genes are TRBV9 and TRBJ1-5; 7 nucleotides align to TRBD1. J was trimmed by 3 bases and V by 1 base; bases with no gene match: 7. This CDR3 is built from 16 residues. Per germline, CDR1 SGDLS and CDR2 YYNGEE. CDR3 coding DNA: TGTGCCAGCAGCGTACGGGACAGCCCTCCCAATCAGCCCCAGCATTTT. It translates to CASSVRDSPPNQPQHF.

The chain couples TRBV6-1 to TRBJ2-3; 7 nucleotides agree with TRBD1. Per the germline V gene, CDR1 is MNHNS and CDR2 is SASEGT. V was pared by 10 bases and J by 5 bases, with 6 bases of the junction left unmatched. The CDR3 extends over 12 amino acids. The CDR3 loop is CATLPGGDTQYF. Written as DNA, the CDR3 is TGTGCCACCCTGCCAGGGGGAGATACGCAGTATTTT.

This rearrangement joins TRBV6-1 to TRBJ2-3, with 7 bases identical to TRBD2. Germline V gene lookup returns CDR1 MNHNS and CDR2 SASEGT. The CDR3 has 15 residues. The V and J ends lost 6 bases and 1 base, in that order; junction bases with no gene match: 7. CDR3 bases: TGTGCCAGCAGGGGGGGGAGTCAGGGCACAGATACGCAGTATTTT. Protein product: CASRGGSQGTDTQYF.

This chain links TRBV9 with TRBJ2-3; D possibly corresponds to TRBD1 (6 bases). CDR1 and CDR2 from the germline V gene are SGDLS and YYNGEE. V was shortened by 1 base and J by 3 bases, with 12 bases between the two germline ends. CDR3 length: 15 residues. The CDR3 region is CASSVMRTGTDTQYF. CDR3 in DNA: TGTGCCAGCAGCGTAATGCGAACAGGGACAGATACGCAGTATTTT.

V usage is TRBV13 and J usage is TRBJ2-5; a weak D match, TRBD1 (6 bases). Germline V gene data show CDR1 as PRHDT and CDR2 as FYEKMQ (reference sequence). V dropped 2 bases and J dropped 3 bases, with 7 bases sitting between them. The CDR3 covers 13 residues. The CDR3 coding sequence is TGTGCCAGCAGCTTACCAGGGGAAGAGACCCAGTACTTC. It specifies CASSLPGEETQYF.

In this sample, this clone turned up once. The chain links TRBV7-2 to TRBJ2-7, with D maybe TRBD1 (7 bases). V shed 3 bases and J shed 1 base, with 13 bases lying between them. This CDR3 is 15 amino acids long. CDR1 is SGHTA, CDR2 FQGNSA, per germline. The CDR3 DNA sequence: TGTGCCAGCAGCTTTTCGGGGGACAGATCCTACGAGCAGTACTTC. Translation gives CASSFSGDRSYEQYF. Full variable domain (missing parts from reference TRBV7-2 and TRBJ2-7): GAGVSQSPSNKVTEKGKDVELRCDPISGHTALYWYRQSLGQGLEFLIYFQGNSAPDKSGLPSDRFSAERTGGSVSTLTIQRTQQEDSAVYLCASSFSGDRSYEQYFGPGTRLTVT.

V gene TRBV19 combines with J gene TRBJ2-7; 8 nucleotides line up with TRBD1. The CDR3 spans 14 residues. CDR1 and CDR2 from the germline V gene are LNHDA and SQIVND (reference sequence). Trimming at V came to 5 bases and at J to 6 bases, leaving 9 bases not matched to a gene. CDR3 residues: CASSSGGVSAEQYF. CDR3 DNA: TGTGCCAGTAGTTCAGGGGGCGTCAGCGCCGAGCAGTACTTC.

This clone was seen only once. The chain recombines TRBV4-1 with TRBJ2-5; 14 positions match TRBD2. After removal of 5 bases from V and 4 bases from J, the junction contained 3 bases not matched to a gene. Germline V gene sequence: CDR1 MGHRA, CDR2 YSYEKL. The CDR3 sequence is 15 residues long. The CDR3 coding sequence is TGCGCCAGCAGCTCAGGGACTAGCGGGAGAGAGACCCAGTACTTC. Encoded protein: CASSSGTSGRETQYF.

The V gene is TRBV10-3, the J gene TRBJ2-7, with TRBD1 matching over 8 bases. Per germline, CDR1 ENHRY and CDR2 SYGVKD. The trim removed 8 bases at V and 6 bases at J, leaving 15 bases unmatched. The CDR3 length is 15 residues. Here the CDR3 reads CAIQPDRAPYGEQYF. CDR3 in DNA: TGTGCCATCCAGCCGGACAGGGCGCCGTACGGCGAGCAGTACTTC.

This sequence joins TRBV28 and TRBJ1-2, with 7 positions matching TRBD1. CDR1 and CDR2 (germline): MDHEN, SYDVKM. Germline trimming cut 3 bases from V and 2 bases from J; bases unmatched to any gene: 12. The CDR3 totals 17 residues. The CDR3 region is CASSFPTTGQPNYGYTF. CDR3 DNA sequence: TGTGCCAGCAGTTTTCCGACGACGGGACAGCCGAACTATGGCTACACCTTC.

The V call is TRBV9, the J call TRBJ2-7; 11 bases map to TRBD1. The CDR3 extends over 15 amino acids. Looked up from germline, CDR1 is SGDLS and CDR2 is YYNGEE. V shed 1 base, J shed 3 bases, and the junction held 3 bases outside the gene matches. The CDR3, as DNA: TGTGCCAGCAGCGTATCCGGGACAGGGGGCTACGAGCAGTACTTC. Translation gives CASSVSGTGGYEQYF.